This T cell receptor (beta chain) is from a study of shared clonotypes between healthy human individuals. Study context: CD4 naive and CD4 memory each took three plates per donor, while CD8 naive took two and CD8 memory one. Points from the study as a whole: Incompleteness in sorted-subset sequencing, despite large depth, was shown by rarefaction. Non-shared clonotypes had lower generation probabilities than those shared by all four donors.

The CDR3 runs to 18 residues. Germline assignment: CDR1 SGHVS and CDR2 FNYEAQ. V shed 5 bases and J 6 bases; nucleotides not matched to a gene: 14. On this clone: Its antigen is not identified.

The table came from immunoSEQ multiplex PCR; TCRdb's copy has only in-frame clones and leaves some out. This table holds about 610,000 clones, almost 97% found once. This chain uses TRBV7-6 with TRBJ2-1, with 12 bases aligning to TRBD1. The TCR was taken from a young woman in good health. The sample taken for sequencing was naive CD4+ T cells sorted from blood. Subset indicated: CD45RA+ positively selected. The CDR3 coding sequence is TGTGCCAGCAGCGCTATAGCGGGGGGACAGGGGGCTCCCAATGAGCAGTTCTTC. Translating it yields CASSAIAGGQGAPNEQFF.